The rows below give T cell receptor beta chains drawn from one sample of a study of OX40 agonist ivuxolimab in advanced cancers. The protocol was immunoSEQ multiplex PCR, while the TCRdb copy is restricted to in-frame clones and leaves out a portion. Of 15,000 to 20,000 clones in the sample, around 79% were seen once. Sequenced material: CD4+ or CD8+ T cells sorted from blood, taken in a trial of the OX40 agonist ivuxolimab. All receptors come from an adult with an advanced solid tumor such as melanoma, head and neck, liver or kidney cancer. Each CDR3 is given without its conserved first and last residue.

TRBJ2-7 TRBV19 ASTYSPGSYEQY
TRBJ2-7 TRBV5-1 ASSFTGYEQY
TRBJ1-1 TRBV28 ASSSGLETEAF
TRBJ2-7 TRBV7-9 ASSFRAANNEQY
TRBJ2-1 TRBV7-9 ASRTGTNYNEQF
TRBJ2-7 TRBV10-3 AISEGGPHSQYEQY
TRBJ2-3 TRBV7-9 ASSYTQRSTDTQY
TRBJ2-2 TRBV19 ASSIQGPNTGELF
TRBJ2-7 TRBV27 ASSFKGAFYEQY
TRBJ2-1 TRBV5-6 ASSLGLAETLRDEQF
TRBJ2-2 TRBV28 ASSPWKSTGELF
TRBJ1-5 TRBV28 ASGGGTGSNQPQH
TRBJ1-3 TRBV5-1 ASSLGQGLGGNTIY
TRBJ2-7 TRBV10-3 AISNPGTLYEQY
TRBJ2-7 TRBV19 ATAAGLSPYEQY
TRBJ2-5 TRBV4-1 ASSERGEETQY
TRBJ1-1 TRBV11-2 ASSSYSEAF
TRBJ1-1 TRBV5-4 ASSFQLQMNTEAF
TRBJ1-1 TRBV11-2 ASSPDRGVGQNTEAF
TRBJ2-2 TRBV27 ASSEDDRSTGELF
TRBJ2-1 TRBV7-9 ASSTTLAGGFWEQF
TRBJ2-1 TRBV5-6 ASSLTAGEQF
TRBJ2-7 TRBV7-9 ASTDQDRAHEQY
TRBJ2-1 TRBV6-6 ASTSRVAGYNEQF
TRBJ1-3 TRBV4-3 ASSQEVHEFSGNTIY
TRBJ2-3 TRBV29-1 SVPPGLVPDTQY
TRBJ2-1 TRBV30 AWTGTSVGNEQF
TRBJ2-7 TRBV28 ASRLLAGGPHEQY
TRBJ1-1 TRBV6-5 ASTRAGYTEAF
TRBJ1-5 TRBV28 ASSLFRDSNQPQH
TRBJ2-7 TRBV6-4 ASSEHSDSYEQY
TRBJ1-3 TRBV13 ASSLAGGGGNTIY
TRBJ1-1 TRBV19 ASSIGGYRGVAEAF
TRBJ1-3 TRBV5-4 ASSSSSSGNTIY
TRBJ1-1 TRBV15 ATSRDQGEGNGAF
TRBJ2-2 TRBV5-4 ASSLGTGDTGELF
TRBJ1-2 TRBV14 ASSQVGRGQKGYT
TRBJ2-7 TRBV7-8 ASSPPGQDYEQY
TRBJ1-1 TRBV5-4 ASSPRQHTEAF
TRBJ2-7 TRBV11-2 ASSGGLADYEQY
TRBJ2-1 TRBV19 ASSTGLESYNEQF
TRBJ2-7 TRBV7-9 ASSFNSGALYEQY
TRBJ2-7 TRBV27 ASSLQGYGYEQY
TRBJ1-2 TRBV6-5 ASSYTDRDGYT
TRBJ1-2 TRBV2 ASSEGAALYGYT
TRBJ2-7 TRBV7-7 ASSLEAGPSYEQY
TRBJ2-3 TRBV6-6 ASSYSDVVEGDTQY
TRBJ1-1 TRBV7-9 ASSPREGQTTAEAF
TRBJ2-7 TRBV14 ASSPQGAYEQY
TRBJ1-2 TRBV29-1 SVLQGGYGYT
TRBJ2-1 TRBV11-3 ASSPPGYSYNEQF
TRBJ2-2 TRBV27 ASSWTPDLTGELF
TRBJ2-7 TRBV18 ASSPMKDLYEQY